This is a list of T cell receptor beta chains from one sample in a study of identifying expanded T cells in peripheral blood. Using immunoSEQ multiplex PCR, the repertoire was profiled, and TCRdb retains in-frame clones only, with some absent. The sample holds about 100,000 clones; approximately 88% are singletons and the top ten take roughly 6%. The sequenced material came from blood. Receptors were obtained from a person between 18 and 75 years old in good health. CDR3s include the opening cysteine and the closing phenylalanine or tryptophan.

cdr3_aa j_call v_call
CASSIEALAKNIQYF TRBJ2-4 TRBV19
CASSQDFRGQGQPQHF TRBJ1-5 TRBV4-2
CASTTGPTQGPQHF TRBJ1-5 TRBV10-2
CASSEEQPLNEQYF TRBJ2-7 TRBV2
CASSSLAGGTDTQYF TRBJ2-3 TRBV7-2
CASSLGRSGYEQFF TRBJ2-1 TRBV13
CAISDSGLGGNSPLHF TRBJ1-6 TRBV10-3
CASSSTGVGYTF TRBJ1-2 TRBV11-2
CASREGQGHNQPQHF TRBJ1-5 TRBV19
CASSPRPGQGAFGNEQFF TRBJ2-1 TRBV7-9
CASKSGTGVTDTQYF TRBJ2-3 TRBV7-9
CASSLFAPDTQYF TRBJ2-3 TRBV7-3
CATRPGMKSTEAFF TRBJ1-1 TRBV27
CASSSLTSGGTATYNEQFF TRBJ2-1 TRBV5-1
CASSNQLAGGPNEQFF TRBJ2-1 TRBV5-1
CSARGYAGTGANVLTF TRBJ2-6 TRBV29-1
CASSFRDTFNEQFF TRBJ2-1 TRBV11-2
CASSAPGQGLFSTDTQYF TRBJ2-3 TRBV6-1
CASSEEYTVSNEQFF TRBJ2-1 TRBV6-1
CASSATVVSGNTIYF TRBJ1-3 TRBV6-1
CASSLGLDSYEQYF TRBJ2-7 TRBV5-1
CASSPGQLYGYTF TRBJ1-2 TRBV4-1
CASSEAEGWYEQYF TRBJ2-7 TRBV6-1
CASKAATSAYEQYF TRBJ2-7 TRBV2
CASSLGAAEAFF TRBJ1-1 TRBV5-6
CASSIVGQGGTGELFF TRBJ2-2 TRBV19
CASSFEGARGYTF TRBJ1-2 TRBV28
CASSIGQGPSQETQYF TRBJ2-5 TRBV5-1
CASSASGRGNTEAFF TRBJ1-1 TRBV2
CAISAGTVETQYF TRBJ2-5 TRBV10-3
CASSTSRGQGAWNQPQHF TRBJ1-5 TRBV27
CASSQALAGGLDEQYF TRBJ2-7 TRBV4-1
CASSRSGRGGQGRNEQFF TRBJ2-1 TRBV7-2
CASSLDGGAITEAFF TRBJ1-1 TRBV11-2
CASSLGRFSDTEAFF TRBJ1-1 TRBV7-8
CASSSPASSYEQYF TRBJ2-7 TRBV7-8
CATSRDHEKLFF TRBJ1-4 TRBV15
CASSSSGTGATEAFF TRBJ1-1 TRBV7-9
CAIRSGRAGNTIYF TRBJ1-3 TRBV11-3
CASSLNTGSEKLFF TRBJ1-4 TRBV5-1
CASSLASAATGSNTIYF TRBJ1-3 TRBV5-1
CASSLGGQWNTEAFF TRBJ1-1 TRBV5-4
CASSTRDTFNYGCTF TRBJ1-2 TRBV6-6
CASSESLTANQPQHF TRBJ1-5 TRBV25-1
CATSRDLAKGHSNQPQHF TRBJ1-5 TRBV15
CASSPRASGRNEQFF TRBJ2-1 TRBV18
CASSLASSGAGELFF TRBJ2-2 TRBV5-1
CASSLRQGVGSPLHF TRBJ1-6 TRBV5-4
CASSVGQGRHSPLHF TRBJ1-6 TRBV9
CASSQEPSGHNEQFF TRBJ2-1 TRBV4-3
CSVSYRQGDEQYF TRBJ2-7 TRBV29-1
CASSLTHGGAGNTIYF TRBJ1-3 TRBV5-6
CASSIPGGYSNQPQHF TRBJ1-5 TRBV19
CASSLGPGPDNNQPQHF TRBJ1-5 TRBV11-1
CSVGHAVNEQYF TRBJ2-7 TRBV29-1
CASSYWDLYEQYF TRBJ2-7 TRBV6-5